The T cell receptor beta chain described here comes from a study of post-analysis software for immune sequencing data. The wider study: Some patients lacked subtype; others had relapsing-remitting, secondary progressive or progressive-relapsing disease. Whole-study findings and limits: Four or five TRBV segments (TRBV5-6, TRBV5-1 and TRBV20-1 among them) occurred more frequently in patients than in controls. Controls' normalized Chao1 diversity significantly exceeded that of multiple sclerosis patients. Batch-matched samples strongly co-clustered by F measure.

Per the germline V gene, CDR1 is DFQATT and CDR2 is SNEGSKA (reference sequence). CDR3 length: 12 residues. Trimming cost V 2 bases and J 8 bases, with 12 bases left between them. This clonotype was counted ten times or more. Its antigen is as yet unknown. The library was made from cDNA and included unique molecular identifiers. T cells, about 0.85 to 11 million of them, yielded around 460,000 cDNA molecules. In TCRdb, the PCR reads were re-called with MiXCR into one record per CDR3 protein. The data hold about 540,000 distinct CDR3 sequences, with approximately 34% observed a single time. The receptor's source is a girl aged 2-17 years with multiple sclerosis. The sequenced material came from blood. V gene TRBV20-1 combines with J gene TRBJ1-2; no clear D gene. This chain's CDR3 is CSARLPSGGYTF. The CDR3 nucleotides are TGCAGTGCTAGACTCCCTTCGGGAGGCTACACCTTC.